Listed below are T cell receptor beta chains from one sample, sequenced in a study of T cells after posttransplantation cyclophosphamide. Here immunoSEQ multiplex PCR was the method, and the copy in TCRdb shows in-frame clones only, minus some. This repertoire lists some 14,000 clones without singletons; roughly 23% sits in the top ten. Here the sequenced sample was PBMCs, taken more than 950 days after allogeneic stem cell transplant with posttransplant cyclophosphamide. Receptors were obtained from a female patient in her forties or fifties who received an allogeneic stem cell transplant from a related donor, was CMV-positive, and had no GVHD. Some T cells may be the graft donor's. Each CDR3 is given with its conserved first and last residue. D genes are given only for firm matches. Clone sizes are given selectively: once, few, many, or a class where the clone is expanded.

V gene	J gene	D gene	clone size	CDR3 protein	CDR3 DNA
TRBV19	TRBJ2-4	TRBD1	many	CASQSLQGASKNIQYF	TGTGCCAGCCAATCATTACAGGGGGCTTCCAAAAACATTCAGTACTTC
TRBV7-3	TRBJ2-6	NA	many	CASSLMAAGANVLTF	TGTGCCAGCAGCTTAATGGCTGCTGGGGCCAACGTCCTGACTTTC
TRBV28	TRBJ2-3	TRBD2	many	CASSEGSERGRTDTQYF	TGTGCCAGCAGCGAAGGCTCAGAGCGGGGGAGGACAGATACGCAGTATTTT
TRBV12-5	TRBJ2-7	NA	many	CASGFVQGEVSYEQYF	TGTGCTAGTGGTTTTGTGCAAGGAGAGGTATCCTACGAGCAGTACTTC
TRBV7-8	TRBJ2-7	NA	few	CASSSDSSYEQYF	TGTGCCAGCAGCTCTGACAGCTCCTACGAGCAGTACTTC
TRBV2	TRBJ2-7	TRBD1	few	CASSHRTGSYEQYF	TGTGCCAGCAGCCACCGGACAGGAAGCTACGAGCAGTACTTC
TRBV2	TRBJ2-2	TRBD2	many	CASMTSPGELFF	TGTGCCAGCATGACTAGCCCCGGGGAGCTGTTTTTT
TRBV27	TRBJ1-1	NA	few	CASSPEQDTEAFF	TGTGCCAGCTCTCCAGAGCAGGACACTGAAGCTTTCTTT
TRBV6-5	TRBJ1-6	NA	NA	CASSYKGQPLHF	TGTGCCAGCAGTTACAAGGGGCAACCCCTCCACTTT
TRBV6-4	TRBJ2-2	NA	few	CASSELGTGELFF	TGTGCCAGCAGTGAGCTAGGCACCGGGGAGCTGTTTTTT
TRBV5-1	TRBJ1-6	NA	many	CASSLDSPVSGSPLHF	TGCGCCAGCAGCTTGGATTCCCCCGTCTCAGGCTCACCCCTCCACTTT
TRBV14	TRBJ2-7	TRBD1	many	CASSLRQGYTSYEQYF	TGTGCCAGCAGCTTAAGACAGGGGTATACCTCCTACGAGCAGTACTTC
TRBV4-1	TRBJ2-7	NA	medium-sized	CASSPEEGLNEQYF	TGCGCCAGCAGCCCCGAGGAGGGGTTGAACGAGCAGTACTTC
TRBV4-1	TRBJ2-7	NA	many	CASSPRQVPSEQYF	TGCGCCAGCAGCCCACGACAGGTTCCCAGCGAGCAGTACTTC
TRBV4-1	TRBJ1-4	TRBD1	many	CASSPSTGTAEKLFF	TGCGCCAGCAGCCCAAGTACTGGGACAGCTGAAAAACTGTTTTTT